These T cell receptor beta chains were read from a single sample in a study of cytomegalovirus exposure and HLA in healthy donors. The method was immunoSEQ multiplex PCR; TCRdb's version includes in-frame clones alone and lacks a portion of them. The data hold tens of thousands of clones, with over 70% observed a single time. The sample taken for sequencing was PBMCs. The source is a girl aged 2 to 9 in good health and CMV-seropositive. Both conserved end residues are part of each CDR3. A D gene is named only where the DNA matches it firmly. Size is stated for part of the rows, as once, few or many counts, or as a class when the clone is expanded.

V,J,size,D,CDR3,DNA
TRBV28,TRBJ2-7,-,TRBD2,CASRSGTYEQYF,TGTGCCAGCAGGAGCGGGACCTACGAGCAGTACTTC
TRBV28,TRBJ1-2,-,-,CASIAPLGRDTNYGYTF,TGTGCCAGCATTGCCCCGTTAGGGCGGGATACTAACTATGGCTACACCTTC
TRBV30,TRBJ2-7,-,-,CAWKGGNYEQYF,TGTGCCTGGAAGGGCGGGAATTACGAGCAGTACTTC
TRBV27,TRBJ2-7,-,-,CASSFKRSESSYEQYF,TGTGCCAGCAGTTTTAAGCGGTCAGAGAGCTCCTACGAGCAGTACTTC
TRBV30,TRBJ1-1,-,TRBD1,CAWSYGDRLNTEAFF,TGTGCCTGGAGTTATGGGGACAGATTGAACACTGAAGCTTTCTTT
TRBV13,TRBJ2-2,-,TRBD2,CASSLEVVAGGAGELFF,TGTGCCAGCAGCTTAGAGGTGGTAGCGGGAGGCGCCGGGGAGCTGTTTTTT
TRBV6-6,TRBJ2-7,few,TRBD1,CASSYTGVEQYF,TGTGCCAGCAGCTATACAGGGGTCGAGCAGTACTTC
TRBV15,TRBJ1-1,-,-,CATSRDFTGGTEAFF,TGTGCCACCAGCAGAGATTTTACCGGGGGCACTGAAGCTTTCTTT
TRBV19,TRBJ1-5,-,-,CASTAPLGINQPQHF,TGTGCCAGTACCGCTCCCCTCGGTATCAATCAGCCCCAGCATTTT
TRBV19,TRBJ1-5,-,-,CASSTHPGGTYSNQPQHF,TGTGCCAGTAGTACCCACCCGGGGGGGACTTATAGCAATCAGCCCCAGCATTTT
TRBV7-9,TRBJ1-1,-,TRBD1,CASSFRPAGTAPTQAFF,TGTGCCAGCAGCTTTCGACCGGCAGGGACAGCCCCGACGCAAGCTTTCTTT
TRBV7-8,TRBJ1-1,few,-,CASSLLTEAFF,TGTGCCAGCAGCTTACTGACTGAAGCTTTCTTT
TRBV6-5,TRBJ1-5,-,-,CASRSGSQPQHF,TGTGCCAGCAGATCGGGAAGTCAGCCCCAGCATTTT
TRBV30,TRBJ2-4,-,TRBD2,CAWSGGTSAKNIQYF,TGTGCCTGGAGTGGAGGGACTAGCGCCAAAAACATTCAGTACTTC
TRBV19,TRBJ2-5,-,TRBD2,CASSLSSGVKETQYF,TGTGCCAGTAGTCTTTCTAGCGGCGTGAAAGAGACCCAGTACTTC
TRBV6-1,TRBJ1-1,-,TRBD1,CASRGTANTEAFF,TGTGCCAGCAGGGGGACAGCGAACACTGAAGCTTTCTTT
TRBV28,TRBJ1-4,few,-,CASSSPSTGRSKKLFF,TGTGCCAGCAGTTCCCCCTCGACAGGCCGGAGTAAGAAACTGTTTTTT
TRBV29-1,TRBJ2-7,-,-,CSVEGPHLVQYEQYF,TGCAGCGTTGAGGGCCCCCATTTAGTCCAATACGAGCAGTACTTC
TRBV6-1,TRBJ1-2,-,-,CASTGLTNYGYTF,TGTGCCAGCACGGGATTGACTAACTATGGCTACACCTTC
TRBV9,TRBJ2-1,-,TRBD2,CASSVDLAANNEQFF,TGTGCCAGCAGCGTAGACCTAGCGGCCAACAATGAGCAGTTCTTC
TRBV28,TRBJ2-3,few,-,CASSSRYFTDTQYF,TGTGCCAGCAGTTCAAGATACTTCACAGATACGCAGTATTTT
TRBV11-2,TRBJ2-5,-,-,CASSSGFQRETQYF,TGTGCCAGCAGCAGTGGCTTCCAGCGAGAGACCCAGTACTTC
TRBV27,TRBJ1-5,-,TRBD1,CASSWDRNQPQHF,TGTGCCAGCAGTTGGGACAGGAATCAGCCCCAGCATTTT
TRBV25-1,TRBJ1-1,-,-,CASSESRGPNTEAFF,TGTGCCAGCAGTGAGAGCAGGGGCCCTAACACTGAAGCTTTCTTT
TRBV9,TRBJ1-1,-,-,CASSVSGDTEAFF,TGTGCCAGCAGCGTTTCGGGAGACACTGAAGCTTTCTTT
TRBV4-3,TRBJ2-1,-,TRBD2,CASTAKGWREGSEQFF,TGCGCCAGCACCGCCAAGGGATGGCGGGAGGGGAGTGAGCAGTTCTTC
TRBV27,TRBJ1-2,-,-,CASSSSGGAEGYGYTF,TGTGCCAGCAGTTCCTCGGGAGGTGCGGAGGGCTATGGCTACACCTTC
TRBV5-8,TRBJ1-1,-,-,CASSARGRNTEAFF,TGTGCCAGCAGCGCTCGGGGGAGAAACACTGAAGCTTTCTTT
TRBV6-1,TRBJ1-1,few,TRBD1,CASSSRQGVLSAFF,TGTGCCAGCAGTTCCCGACAGGGCGTCCTGTCAGCTTTCTTT
TRBV6-1,TRBJ2-7,once,-,CASTAVGEQYF,TGTGCCAGCACCGCCGTCGGCGAGCAGTACTTC
TRBV2,TRBJ1-5,once,TRBD1,CASSRTGGSNQPQHF,TGTGCCAGCAGTCGAACAGGGGGAAGCAATCAGCCCCAGCATTTT
TRBV9,TRBJ2-2,-,TRBD2,CASSVEYSGGTGELFF,TGTGCCAGCAGCGTAGAGTATAGCGGGGGCACCGGGGAGCTGTTTTTT
TRBV9,TRBJ2-1,-,-,CASSVEGVVEQFF,TGTGCCAGCAGCGTAGAAGGAGTAGTGGAGCAGTTCTTC
TRBV6-6,TRBJ1-5,-,TRBD1,CASSSKTGNQPQNF,TGTGCCAGCAGTTCCAAGACAGGGAATCAGCCCCAGAATTTT
TRBV28,TRBJ2-6,-,TRBD1,CASSLHGDSAPSGANVLTF,TGTGCCAGCAGTTTACACGGGGACAGTGCCCCCTCTGGGGCCAACGTCCTGACTTTC
TRBV28,TRBJ2-1,-,-,CASSFGGGVYNEQFF,TGTGCCAGCAGTTTCGGGGGTGGAGTCTACAATGAGCAGTTCTTC
TRBV5-1,TRBJ2-7,once,TRBD2,CASSLATSGTYEQYF,TGCGCCAGCAGCTTGGCAACTAGCGGGACCTACGAGCAGTACTTC
TRBV4-1,TRBJ1-3,-,-,CASSPYDMAGNTIYF,TGCGCCAGCAGCCCATACGACATGGCTGGAAACACCATATATTTT
TRBV5-1,TRBJ1-1,-,TRBD1,CASSLGRTGLNTEAFF,TGCGCCAGCAGCTTGGGAAGGACAGGCTTGAACACTGAAGCTTTCTTT
TRBV4-1,TRBJ1-2,-,TRBD1,CASSLNGQGGNGYTF,TGCGCCAGCAGCCTAAACGGACAGGGGGGGAATGGCTACACCTTC
TRBV4-2,TRBJ2-5,-,-,CASSQDFGVTAQETQYF,TGTGCCAGCAGCCAAGATTTCGGGGTGACGGCGCAAGAGACCCAGTACTTC
TRBV4-1,TRBJ2-7,-,TRBD1,CASSQATGAGYEQYF,TGCGCCAGCAGCCAAGCGACAGGGGCGGGTTACGAGCAGTACTTC
TRBV23-1,TRBJ2-3,few,-,CATLGGPPTDTQYF,TGCGCCACCTTGGGGGGGCCACCCACAGATACGCAGTATTTT
TRBV6-5,TRBJ1-1,-,TRBD1,CASRIDRGIITEAFF,TGTGCCAGCAGGATAGACAGGGGGATAATCACTGAAGCTTTCTTT
TRBV7-9,TRBJ1-2,-,TRBD1,CASSFAGGGKNGYTF,TGTGCCAGCAGCTTTGCAGGGGGCGGAAAAAATGGCTACACCTTC
TRBV19,TRBJ2-7,-,-,CASNPGGDKYSYEQYF,TGTGCCAGTAACCCCGGGGGTGACAAATACTCCTACGAGCAGTACTTC
TRBV2,TRBJ1-5,-,-,CASTTLGGGVGNQPQNF,TGTGCCAGCACCACCTTGGGGGGGGGAGTAGGCAATCAGCCCCAGAATTTT
TRBV20-1,TRBJ1-1,-,-,CSANRVAEAFF,TGCAGTGCTAATCGAGTGGCTGAAGCTTTCTTT
TRBV7-2,TRBJ1-1,-,-,CASSLSWARITEAFF,TGTGCCAGCAGCTTAAGTTGGGCGCGTATCACTGAAGCTTTCTTT
TRBV10-3,TRBJ2-1,-,-,CAISEGGGTYNEQFF,TGTGCCATCAGTGAAGGCGGGGGCACCTACAATGAGCAGTTCTTC
TRBV30,TRBJ2-1,-,-,CAWSVQVYYNEQFF,TGTGCCTGGAGTGTGCAGGTTTACTACAATGAGCAGTTCTTC
TRBV29-1,TRBJ2-3,-,TRBD2,CSVARTSGSGDTQYF,TGCAGCGTCGCCAGGACTAGCGGGAGTGGAGATACGCAGTATTTT
TRBV6-5,TRBJ1-5,once,-,CASRAGYSNQPQHF,TGTGCCAGCAGGGCAGGGTATAGCAATCAGCCCCAGCATTTT
TRBV27,TRBJ1-5,-,-,CASSSVGRGYQPQHF,TGTGCCAGCAGTTCTGTTGGCAGGGGCTATCAGCCCCAGCATTTT
TRBV27,TRBJ1-2,-,TRBD1,CASSWTGGDYGYTF,TGTGCCAGCAGTTGGACAGGGGGGGACTATGGCTACACCTTC
TRBV4-1,TRBJ1-1,-,-,CASSQASDGSRGTEAFF,TGCGCCAGCAGCCAAGCCTCAGATGGGTCGAGAGGCACTGAAGCTTTCTTT
TRBV19,TRBJ2-7,few,TRBD2,CASSIFGGGEQYF,TGTGCCAGTAGTATATTTGGCGGGGGCGAGCAGTACTTC